This T cell receptor beta chain stems from a study of vaccination and CD4 T cells after COVID-19. Cultured CD4+ T-cell DNA underwent Oncomine TCR Beta short-read sequencing. TCRdb reprocessed the PCR reads via MiXCR and lists one record per CDR3 protein. The sample contains roughly 16,000 distinct CDR3 sequences, around 75% of which appear only once. V was pared by 3 bases and J by 4 bases, with 13 bases between. Germline assignment: CDR1 DFQATT and CDR2 SNEGSKA (reference sequence). The CDR3 totals 14 residues. On this clonotype itself: Its target is unknown.

Treatment reported: approximately nine-day PBMC culture with coronavirus spike peptide pools or control peptides (ViraFEST assay). ViraFEST used peptide pools to expand antigen-specific T cells before TCR sequencing. Healthy recipients of the vaccine lacked prior SARS-CoV-2 infection, as demonstrated by nucleocapsid antibodies that were negative both before and after vaccination. On days 3 and 7, half the medium was swapped for fresh IL-2-containing medium. The starting material was CD4+ T cells from blood, cultured in vitro, obtained after SARS-CoV-2 vaccination. This sequence was found in a human donor who received a COVID-19 vaccine. The chain uses TRBV20-1 and TRBJ1-5; D remains unclear. The DNA for the CDR3 is TGCAGTGCTAGGCGCCCAACCGGGAATCAGCCCCAGCATTTT. Its protein product is CSARRPTGNQPQHF.